This TCR beta chain was sequenced for a study of CD8+ T cells in alopecia areata (dated by TCRdb to the late 2010s). With respect to the entire study: The treated patients, all with moderate-to-severe alopecia areata, were enrolled in an open-label pilot trial of oral tofacitinib given at 5 to 10 mg twice daily. Patients received tofacitinib for 6 to 18 months and were then followed off drug for 6 months to check for delayed response and recurrence. In treated patients, disease severity was measured using the SALT score, which gives the percentage of scalp surface area affected. High-throughput TCRbeta sequencing was used to examine T cell clonal expansion in alopecia areata in both the C3H/HeJ mouse model and human patients. Scalp tissue and sorted CD4+ and CD8+ peripheral blood T cells from patchy and totalis/universalis alopecia areata patients and from healthy controls were covered by human TCRbeta sequencing. Biopsies were taken from tofacitinib-treated patients at baseline and at 4 and 24 weeks of treatment, and a later scalp biopsy was taken in several of the tofacitinib-treated patients. Clonality in the scalp was compared among normal scalp (n=4), patchy alopecia areata scalp (n=8), and alopecia totalis/universalis scalp (n=8). The RNA source kit depended on sample type: the PAXgene miRNA kit for fixed scalp, the miRNeasy kit for PBMCs, and the RNeasy kit for mouse skin. immunoSEQ multiplex PCR using 35 Vbeta forward primers and 13 Jbeta reverse primers was used to amplify TCRbeta CDR3 regions.

CDR1 and CDR2 are drawn from the germline V gene: SNHLY, FYNNEI. The CDR3 runs 13 amino acids, cysteine and phenylalanine included. The only DNA kept is the CDR3, 39 bases in frame from the first base. V sheds 4 bases and J sheds 5 bases, leaving 11 bases between their ends. Library preparation used the immunoSEQ multiplex PCR assay. For TCR sequencing, RNA was extracted from every sample and reverse transcribed into cDNA to serve as template. SuperScript III was used for first-strand cDNA synthesis, primed with a 2:1 mix of oligo-dT and random hexamers. A synthetic immune receptor repertoire was used to measure amplification bias, and any remaining bias was corrected computationally. From the authors' description of their analysis: After raw reads were preprocessed to remove errors, the CDR3 was defined following IMGT conventions as running from the conserved cysteine to phenylalanine. Clonality was calculated as 1 minus Shannon entropy normalized by log2 of the number of productive unique TCRs. Scalp TCRbeta sequences were cross-referenced with sorted blood CD4 and CD8 repertoires so that the CD4 or CD8 identity of scalp clones could be inferred. TCRdb provides this immuneACCESS table in a form limited to in-frame rearrangements. Some clones are lacking; in checked studies, under half of them reflect an unresolved V gene, and why the rest are absent is not known. D and trimming come from the DNA, and the V and J calls and clone size come from that table. Within this sample are 150,000 to 200,000 clones, with over 45% of them counted one time only. The biggest ten clones account for 5% to 6% of the sample.

The table lists this clone with a few counts. No antigen is known for it. No much larger clone exists at a distance of one base, and base qualities are not known. The time point label for this specimen denotes: around 26 weeks on oral tofacitinib. The treatment or condition label corresponds to: oral pan-JAK inhibitor, 5-10 mg twice daily. Peripheral blood and lesional scalp punch biopsies were obtained from patients with alopecia areata. PBMCs were isolated by density centrifugation and stained for CD3, CD4 and CD8, after which CD4+ and CD8+ T cells were sorted on a FACSAria. General study outcomes and caveats: During tofacitinib treatment, many expanded lesional clones stuck around in both scalp and blood, and this persistence may partly explain why relapse happens after treatment is stopped. TCR sequences shared between patients were less clear than in mice, possibly partly because of HLA diversity in the patient population. Tofacitinib significantly decreased scalp clonality and the number of expanded CD8+ clones among the top 100 scalp clones. Unlike mouse skin, where gammadelta T cells dominate, normal human skin contains resident alphabeta T cells that get sequenced too, which complicates analysis of the scalp TCR repertoire. Higher clonality and more expanded CD8+ clones were observed in lesional scalp than in normal scalp, particularly in alopecia totalis/universalis, a finding suggestive of antigenic drive. Because the treated cohort was small and had only one nonresponder, larger studies are needed to examine links between baseline CD8+ expansion and response.

The receptor chain draws on TRBV2 and TRBJ2-5; a weak D assignment points to TRBD1 (5 bases agree). The source is a human donor with alopecia areata. Source: CD4+ T cells sorted from blood, taken at week 24, from a patient treated with tofacitinib. Read as DNA, the sequence is TGTGCCAGCAGTGTCTCAGGGCGGGAGACCCAGTACTTC. It translates to CASSVSGRETQYF. Supplemented by the reference TRBV2 and TRBJ2-5 proteins around the CDR3, the complete variable domain is EPEVTQTPSHQVTQMGQEVILRCVPISNHLYFYWYRQILGQKVEFLVSFYNNEISEKSEIFDDQFSVERPDGSNFTLKIRSTKLEDSAMYFCASSVSGRETQYFGPGTRLLVL.